Listed here are 9 T cell receptor beta chains from one sample, sequenced in a study of healthy donors' naive CD4 and CD8 T cells. Each TCR library used approximately 500 ng of total RNA and a linear amplification protocol. TCRdb called the reads again in MiXCR, with one record for every CDR3 protein. Altogether about 180,000 distinct CDR3 sequences are present, about 76% being singletons, with the ten largest covering about 2.4%. Sequencing was done on a sample of naive CD4+ and CD8+ T cells sorted from blood, pooled from several donors. The receptor source for this set is a pool of human donors in good health; the sample pools cells from several healthy donors.

This clonotype came up a few times. This rearrangement joins TRBV27 to TRBJ2-6; TRBD1 matches 7 bases. V dropped 5 bases and J dropped 2; count of bases not matched to a gene: 3. CDR3 length: 15 residues. The germline CDR1 and CDR2 sequences are MNHEY and SMNVEV (reference sequence). The CDR3 spells CASSPDRAGANVLTF. The CDR3 bases are TGTGCCAGCAGTCCCGACAGGGCTGGGGCCAACGTCCTGACTTTC.

In its sample, this clonotype was seen once. The rearrangement uses TRBV27 and TRBJ1-1, with 9 bases matching TRBD1. Per germline, CDR1 MNHEY and CDR2 SMNVEV (reference sequence). The V gene end was trimmed by 6 bases and the J gene end by 5 bases; junction bases not matched to a gene: 7. The CDR3 runs to 14 residues. The DNA of the CDR3 is TGTGCCAGCAGCCCACAGGGGGCAGTAACTGAAGCTTTCTTT. Amino acids: CASSPQGAVTEAFF.

V is TRBV15 and J is TRBJ2-1, with 7 bases identical to TRBD1. Losses at the gene ends were 2 bases for V and 2 bases for J; bases not matched to a gene: 3. This CDR3 comprises 15 residues. Germline lookup yields CDR1 LNHNV and CDR2 YYDKDF (reference sequence). The CDR3 nucleotides read TGTGCCACCAGCAGAACCGGGACAGCCTACAATGAGCAGTTCTTC. It yields the protein CATSRTGTAYNEQFF.

V is TRBV6-5 and J is TRBJ2-7; 7 positions match TRBD2. This CDR3 spans 15 amino acids. Looked up from germline, CDR1 is MNHEY and CDR2 is SVGAGI. V lost 0 bases and J lost 0; bases outside the gene matches: 2. As DNA, the CDR3 is TGTGCCAGCAGTTACTCGGGAGGGCCCTCCTACGAGCAGTACTTC. Residues: CASSYSGGPSYEQYF.

The chain combines TRBV20-1 with TRBJ2-1; 10 bases fit TRBD2. Trimming took 0 bases from V and 7 from J; bases not matched to a gene: 6. The CDR3 runs to 15 residues. From germline, CDR1 is DFQATT and CDR2 SNEGSKA (reference sequence). CDR3 in amino acids: CSARDLAGARNEQFF. The CDR3 DNA is TGCAGTGCTAGAGACCTAGCGGGAGCAAGGAATGAGCAGTTCTTC.

V gene TRBV19 combines with J gene TRBJ2-7, with 7 bases that match TRBD1. Germline V gene lookup returns CDR1 LNHDA and CDR2 SQIVND (reference sequence). There are 13 residues in the CDR3. V lost 2 bases to trimming and J lost 6 bases; unmatched junction nucleotides: 4. CDR3 loop: CASSISGGREQYF. In DNA form, the CDR3 reads TGTGCCAGTAGTATATCAGGGGGTCGCGAGCAGTACTTC.

This clonotype appeared a few times. The chain has TRBV19 and TRBJ1-1; no clear D. Germline values: CDR1 LNHDA, CDR2 SQIVND (reference sequence). The ends were cut back, 4 bases at V and 7 bases at J, with 19 bases in the middle. This CDR3 has 15 residues. The CDR3 bases are TGTGCCAGTAGTACACCCTCAGAGGGTAGCGGTGAAGCTTTCTTT. Protein sequence: CASSTPSEGSGEAFF.

The rearrangement uses TRBV29-1 and TRBJ2-1, with D perhaps TRBD2 (6 bases). Trimming removed 8 bases at V and 7 bases at J, with 18 bases between. This CDR3 has 13 amino acids. CDR1 and CDR2 (germline): SQVTM, ANQGSEA. CDR3 loop: CSLHRPGLNEQFF. CDR3 coding DNA: TGCAGCCTTCACCGACCGGGACTGAATGAGCAGTTCTTC.

This rearrangement joins TRBV12-5 to TRBJ2-5; maybe TRBD1 (6 bases). V was shortened by 5 bases and J by 0 bases, with 13 bases between the two germline ends. The CDR3 spans 15 residues. Germline values: CDR1 LGHNT, CDR2 FRNRAP. The CDR3 region is CASGIDYRDQETQYF. CDR3 sequence (DNA): TGTGCTAGTGGTATCGATTACAGGGACCAAGAGACCCAGTACTTC.